This TCR beta chain was sequenced during a study of long-term antiretroviral therapy in people with HIV. The wider study: When the earliest samples were collected, ART was typically delayed until CD4 counts fell. General study results and limits: Diversity increased after ART yet remained lower than in transplant donor controls. Nothing was known about ART adherence, viral resistance or changes in therapy.

The V end was cut by 2 bases, the J end by 4 bases, with 10 bases between. The germline V gene encodes CDR1 SGHDT and CDR2 YYEEEE. This CDR3 is built from 15 residues. The table lists this clone with a count of one. The antigen is undetermined. Other DNA variants within this sample encode the same CDR3. The assay used was immunoSEQ (version v3.0), run at survey level. Sequencing was intended to reach 40,000-50,000 T-cell genomes per sample. Here immunoSEQ multiplex PCR was the method, and the copy in TCRdb shows in-frame clones only, minus some. Found here are approximately 22,000 clones, around 80% of them singletons; the top ten hold about 3.4%.

The sample here was unsorted PBMCs, taken 1.9 years after starting antiretroviral therapy. The receptor was isolated from a woman in her fifties or sixties with HIV. The chain joins TRBV5-6 to TRBJ2-6; possible D gene TRBD2, 5 bases. CDR3 amino acids: CASSFGGPGANVLTF. The CDR3 coding sequence is TGTGCCAGCAGCTTCGGCGGGCCCGGGGCCAACGTCCTGACTTTC.